Sequencing of this T cell receptor (beta chain) was carried out in a study of resident and recirculating memory T cells in vitiligo. Clones were read by immunoSEQ multiplex PCR, and TCRdb kept only the in-frame ones, dropping some. The sample holds around 43,000 clones, about 90% seen once. CDR1 is SGHRS, CDR2 YFSETQ, per germline. This CDR3 spans 16 amino acids. The V end was cut by 4 bases, the J end by 1 base, with 18 bases between. This TCR was recovered from a male donor with vitiligo. Sequencing input: blood. The chain is built from TRBV5-1 and TRBJ2-7; weak D call: TRBD2 (6 bases). The CDR3 spells CASSKRGDGGSYEQYF. The CDR3, as DNA: TGCGCCAGCAGCAAACGAGGGGATGGGGGGTCCTACGAGCAGTACTTC.